This T cell receptor (beta chain) was identified in a study of beta chain features in type 1 diabetes (dated 2018 in TCRdb). Background for the entire study: Mean age, gender distribution, total cell number and subset yield did not differ between patients and healthy donors. A total of 107,917,701 sorted cells were examined across all samples, and the number of cells per subset was strongly correlated with RNA yield. In the study, recently diagnosed type 1 diabetes patients and matched healthy donors were compared on the TCRB repertoires of their sorted circulating CD4+ T cell subsets. Regulatory and stem cell-like memory subsets were obtained from only 8 patients and roughly eight healthy donors, while naive and central memory subsets were obtained from all 30 or so donors.

Each donor gave one peripheral blood draw, averaging roughly 120 mL, which was collected into heparinised tubes. A BD FACSAria II was used to sort naive, central memory, regulatory and stem cell-like memory CD4+ T cells with a panel that included CD45RO, CCR7, CD25, CD127, CD95 and CD27. A purity above 95% was achieved for all sorted populations. PBMCs were isolated immediately by Lymphoprep density gradient centrifugation and stained directly without culture. Samples were stained and sorted in pairs, with one healthy donor and one patient per experiment, so that batch effects were minimized. The entire amount of isolated RNA was reverse transcribed using the High Capacity cDNA Reverse Transcription Kit, so the sequenced TCRB transcripts were expressed ones. Naive, central memory and regulatory T cell samples underwent deep immunoSEQ sequencing, averaging around 3.6 million total reads per sample. Sorted cells were lysed in RLT buffer, and RNA was extracted using DNase-treated RNeasy Micro or Mini kits according to cell number. Each cell subset was processed separately to prevent cross-contamination, with patient and healthy donor samples processed together. TCRB sequences were amplified from cDNA with the immunoSEQ multiplex PCR, producing 87-bp fragments spanning the CDR3 region. Sequencing of the amplicons was performed on the Illumina HiSeq platform. On the authors' methods: PCR bias was corrected computationally using synthetic template baselines, and reads within Hamming distance 2 were collapsed, with unmergeable singletons discarded. Reads were aligned against IMGT to assign V, D and J genes, CDR3 length and insertions or deletions at six rearrangement sites. Within each subset, clonotype counts were normalized to the number of sorted cells before true diversity and Gini coefficients were calculated with the tcR R package. The overlap coefficient, calculated on TCRB nucleotide sequences, was used to measure repertoire sharing. Out-of-frame TCRB sequences from naive cells were analyzed as a proxy for the pre-selection repertoire. TCRdb mirrors the immuneACCESS table, restricted to in-frame sequences. Some clones are absent from its copies; in checked studies, under half trace to an unresolved V gene, and the reason for the others is unknown. The DNA was the basis for D and trimming; V, J and clone size are from that table. The sample profile shows 400,000 to 500,000 clones; about 14% of them were found once. The top ten hold roughly 0.035% of the sample.

V gives up 2 bases and J gives up 1 base, and the segment between their germline ends measures 9 bases. CDR1 and CDR2, looked up from the germline V gene, are SGHRS and YFSETQ. CDR3 length: 14 amino acids, cysteine to phenylalanine. Just the 42-base CDR3 DNA is kept, in frame starting at base 1. This clone showed up just a few times. It has no known antigen specificity. Base qualities are not at hand, and no much larger clone is one base apart. Results and caveats for the whole study, not just this receptor: In all four CD4+ subsets, TCRB CDR3 length was moderately but significantly shorter in type 1 diabetes patients. Because cDNA was sequenced instead of genomic DNA, activated cells with high expression could be over-represented, although the groups did not differ in activation or CD3 levels. Only small numbers of individuals were included in the HLA sub-analyses, which left unresolved whether HLA type had any influence on TCRB rearrangement. Naive, central memory and regulatory TCRB repertoires appeared to be more alike among patients than among healthy donors. PCR might favor shorter templates, but patient and control samples were amplified and corrected together, so any skew would affect both groups equally. Patients with type 1 diabetes made fewer insertions and deleted more nucleotides at VDJ recombination sites, implying thymic rearrangement abnormalities.

Recombination linked TRBV5-1 to TRBJ2-5, and TRBD1 may be the D gene, going by 5 matching bases. The sequence came from a young man in good health. Sequencing was performed on naive CD4+ T cells from blood. This specimen's cell subset or site label, per the study, means: true naive CD4+ T cells. The CDR3 loop reads CASSFQGFQETQYF. The DNA sequence is given as TGCGCCAGCAGCTTCCAGGGTTTCCAAGAGACCCAGTACTTC.